This T cell receptor beta chain came from a study of shared clonotypes between healthy human individuals. The sample holds a few counts of this clone. The protocol was immunoSEQ multiplex PCR, while the TCRdb copy is restricted to in-frame clones and leaves out a portion. The repertoire consists of 450,000 or so clones, with roughly four fifths occurring once and the leading ten covering about 12%. The CDR3 is made up of 13 amino acids. V dropped 3 bases and J dropped 5 bases, with 8 bases sitting between them. CDR1 is MNHNS, CDR2 SASEGT, per germline. The receptor comes from a woman between 40 and 50 years old in good health. Some clones in this sample may be carry-over from other donors' samples. The sequenced sample consisted of PBMCs. The rearrangement joins TRBV6-1 to TRBJ2-1; D gene ambiguous. The CDR3 nucleotides are TGTGCCAGCAGTGATGGACGGAACAATGAGCAGTTCTTC. This translates into CASSDGRNNEQFF.